This T cell receptor (beta chain) appears in the sequencing data of a study of CD8 T cells in Susac syndrome. Sequencing of TCR beta drew on CD8+ and CD4+ T cells from blood. Relapsing-remitting disease, either stable or active, was present in the multiple sclerosis controls, who were treatment-naive patients. Study-level results: The study acknowledged a relatively small number of individuals in its TCR sequencing and HLA analysis.

Regarding this clonotype: Its antigen remains unidentified.

V lost 3 bases to trimming and J lost 1 base, with 6 bases between them. The CDR3 runs 13 residues. The germline V gene has CDR1 SNHLY and CDR2 FYNNEI. Reverse transcription of roughly 0.5 to 1 ug RNA was performed with random hexamers. Coverage of TCR beta CDR3 amplification by immunoSEQ multiplex PCR extended to 54 Vbeta and 13 Jbeta. A single record per CDR3 protein comes from TCRdb applying MiXCR to the immunoSEQ multiplex PCR reads. The data show about 300,000 distinct CDR3 sequences, under 95% seen once. Sequencing was carried out using CD4+ T cells from PBMCs. The chain is built from TRBV2 and TRBJ1-1; D not certain. The source of this sequence is a human donor with multiple sclerosis. In DNA form, the CDR3 reads TGTGCCAGCAGTGAGGAGGCGAACACTGAAGCTTTCTTT. Translation gives CASSEEANTEAFF.